This T cell receptor beta chain is from a study of identifying expanded T cells in peripheral blood. Study-wide results and limits: Approximately two-week clone count variance significantly increased as total template count grew. Over around two and four weeks, about 16 and 20 clones changed, versus around 1.3 between replicates.

Worth noting for this clone: The antigen remains unidentified.

TCRdb keeps only in-frame clones here, not all; method: immunoSEQ multiplex PCR. The sample has under 70,000 clones; 70% to 90% are singletons. The CDR3 contains 13 residues. V gave up 7 bases and J gave up 7 bases, with 14 bases separating them. Looked up from germline, CDR1 is SNHLY and CDR2 is FYNNEI. No infections or other immune events were documented during collection. The sequence derives from a person aged 18 to 75 in good health. The specimen was blood. The V gene is TRBV2, the J gene TRBJ1-5; no firm D call. The CDR3 DNA reads TGTGCCAGCAAAGGAACAGACTTCCAGCCCCAGCATTTT. Translation: CASKGTDFQPQHF.